The rows below give T cell receptor beta chains drawn from one sample of a study of CD8 T cells in ankylosing spondylitis. TCRdb recomputed calls from the 5' RACE reads with MiXCR, one row per CDR3 protein. The sample lists about 150,000 distinct CDR3 sequences, 7% to 8% occurring once. Sequencing was carried out using blood, either unsorted or a sorted T cell fraction (not recorded which). The receptor source for this set is a female donor with ankylosing spondylitis or in good health (not recorded which). The CDR3 runs from the conserved cysteine through the conserved F or W.

V	length	J	CDR3
TRBV20-1	14	TRBJ1-6	CSASPPRSNSPLHF
TRBV5-1	15	TRBJ2-1	CASSLPQGAGNEQFF
TRBV20-1	13	TRBJ2-7	CSARDQRTYEQYF
TRBV6-2/TRBV6-3	14	TRBJ2-5	CASIPGTAFGTQYF
TRBV12-3/TRBV12-4	14	TRBJ2-7	CASSRMPGHYEQYF
TRBV15	15	TRBJ2-7	CATSPQRTATYEQYF
TRBV5-1	16	TRBJ1-1	CASSPRTGGMNTEAFF
TRBV6-2/TRBV6-3	16	TRBJ2-1	CASSYSVASSYNEQFF
TRBV12-3/TRBV12-4	13	TRBJ1-2	CASSFLVRYGYTF
TRBV7-4	15	TRBJ1-3	CASSAWTHTGNTIYF
TRBV20-1	15	TRBJ2-7	CSARDLQIDSYEQYF
TRBV5-1	14	TRBJ1-5	CASSPTGEGQPQHF
TRBV20-1	14	TRBJ1-1	CSAPRPGTNTEAFF
TRBV5-1	12	TRBJ2-2	CASSPDGGELFF
TRBV20-1	16	TRBJ1-1	CSARDAGLGTNTEAFF
TRBV9	16	TRBJ2-1	CASSVGTSGVYNEQFF
TRBV28	15	TRBJ2-7	CASSPAGTGGIVQYF
TRBV20-1	12	TRBJ1-5	CSARQGNQPQHF
TRBV7-2	15	TRBJ1-3	CASSKDRGIGNTIYF
TRBV28	19	TRBJ2-1	CASSLYGALAGRGGNEQFF
TRBV20-1	15	TRBJ2-7	CSATAHGVLSYEQYF
TRBV27	15	TRBJ1-5	CASRPKGWSDQPQHF
TRBV5-1	15	TRBJ2-1	CASSLGVGGGDEQFF
TRBV5-1	16	TRBJ2-3	CASSSLAGEVTDTQYF
TRBV12-3/TRBV12-4	13	TRBJ1-6	CASSLSAGDGIHF
TRBV20-1	14	TRBJ1-1	CSAGSQQANTEAFF
TRBV6-5	14	TRBJ1-1	CASSYRSESTEAFF
TRBV5-1	18	TRBJ1-5	CASSLGNLGQQGKEPQHF
TRBV18	14	TRBJ1-5	CASSPDSTNQPQHF
TRBV5-1	14	TRBJ1-2	CASSLEYSNYGYTF
TRBV5-5	16	TRBJ1-1	CASSRSLQRLSTEAFF
TRBV12-5	14	TRBJ2-5	CASGAGGALETQYF
TRBV30	13	TRBJ2-3	CAWTGPYTDTQYF
TRBV10-3	13	TRBJ2-2	CAITDRDTGELFF
TRBV20-1	13	TRBJ1-2	CSARVAGYYGYTF
TRBV9	14	TRBJ1-2	CASSVGGANYGYTF
TRBV20-1	15	TRBJ2-4	CSVRGQAPGQNIQYF